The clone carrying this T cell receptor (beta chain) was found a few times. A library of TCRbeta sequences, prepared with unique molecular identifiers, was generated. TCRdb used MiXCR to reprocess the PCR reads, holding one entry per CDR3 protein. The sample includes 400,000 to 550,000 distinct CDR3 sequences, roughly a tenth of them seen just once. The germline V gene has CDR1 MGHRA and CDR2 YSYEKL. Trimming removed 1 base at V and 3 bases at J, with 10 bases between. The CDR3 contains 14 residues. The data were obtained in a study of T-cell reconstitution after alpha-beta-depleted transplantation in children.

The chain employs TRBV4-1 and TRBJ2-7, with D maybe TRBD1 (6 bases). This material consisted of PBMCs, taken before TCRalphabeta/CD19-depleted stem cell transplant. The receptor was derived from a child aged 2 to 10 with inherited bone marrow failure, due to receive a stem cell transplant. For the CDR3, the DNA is TGCGCCAGCAGCCAAGCCGGGACATTCTACGAGCAGTACTTC. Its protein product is CASSQAGTFYEQYF.